This TCR beta chain was captured in a study of blood T cell repertoires in COVID-19 (dated by TCRdb to the early 2020s). Turning to the overall study: Collaborator samples came from the United States, Italy and Spain and covered acute and convalescent phases of COVID-19. The prospective study material was composed of cDNA or gDNA derived from T cells, B-cell-depleted T cells, or PBMCs. The dataset comprised deeply sampled blood TCRbeta repertoires from subjects exposed to, actively infected with, or recovered from COVID-19. The repertoires were released in a freely available public database meant as a resource for research on the immune response to SARS-CoV-2. The samples were drawn from two sources: the first 160 participants of the ongoing ImmuneRACE study, and fewer than 1,500 subjects contributed by 6 global collaborators. Nearly every sample came with metadata listing a de-identified subject ID, COVID-19 status, age in years and sex. Where available, HLA class I and class II types were taken from metadata supplied by the sample provider and were not determined by assay-based typing.

With regard to this clone: The target of this receptor is not known. Base qualities are not recorded, but no much larger clone differs from it by a single base.

TCRbeta CDR3 regions were amplified from genomic DNA by means of the immunoSEQ Assay, a bias-controlled multiplex PCR. The published analysis was carried out like this. Nucleated cell counts per sample were estimated from amplification of reference gene primers within the assay. Sequence reads were collapsed and filtered to measure the absolute abundance of every unique TCRbeta CDR3 rearrangement. For each sample, productive Simpson clonality was calculated as the square root of Simpson's diversity index across productive rearrangements. Not all clones reach the TCRdb copy of this immuneACCESS table, which keeps in-frame sequences only. Checked studies attribute under half of the gap to unresolved V genes and leave the rest unexplained. V, J and clone size derive from that table, while D and trimming were established from the DNA sequence. The sample table records fewer than 300,000 clones; over 75% of these occur just once. The top ten hold more than 4.5% of the sample.

The collaborating institutions used their own protocols to collect whole blood in K2EDTA tubes. For TCRbeta analysis, collaborators shipped samples as frozen whole blood, isolated PBMCs, or DNA extracted from either of those sample types. Reading the germline V gene gives CDR1 SGHRS and CDR2 YFSETQ. From the cysteine through the phenylalanine, the CDR3 covers 14 amino acids. CDR3 DNA is the only sequence kept; it has 42 bases, read in frame from the first base. Ends trimmed: V by 0 bases, J by 6 bases; bases unmatched to a gene: 5. Broad study findings and their caveats: How much clinical and demographic metadata was included differed by source and by participant, and the metadata was provided uncurated.

Sequenced input: peripheral blood. This TCR derives from a man in his fifties with active or convalescent COVID-19. The chain employs TRBV5-1 and TRBJ1-1; the central 7 bases match TRBD1. The DNA reads as follows: TGCGCCAGCAGCTTGGAAGGGGGCGCGTCTGAAGCTTTCTTT. Translated, this gives CASSLEGGASEAFF.